This T cell receptor (beta chain) was observed in a study of cytomegalovirus exposure and HLA in healthy donors. As for this clone: The antigen is not known.

Broader study findings: Highest at DRB1 and lowest at HLA-C, TCR association rates differed among HLA loci in a later analysis. TCR beta chains associated with HLA were, in a later analysis, more clonally expanded than equally common others.

With 60 Vbeta and 13 Jbeta primers, the PCR was carried out. Profiling relied on immunoSEQ multiplex PCR, and the TCRdb table lists in-frame clones only, not all of them. Of about 140,000 clones listed, roughly 82% are singletons. Among the donors, all were healthy bone marrow donors. The origin of this receptor is a man aged 18 to 35 in good health and CMV-seropositive. Sequencing used PBMCs.

CDR3 amino acids: CAITSGSTDTQYF. The CDR3 DNA follows: TGTGCCATCACCAGCGGGAGCACAGATACGCAGTATTTT. The chain links TRBV10-3 to TRBJ2-3, with a possible D match to TRBD2 (6 bases). CDR3 length equals 13 residues. Germline V gives CDR1 ENHRY, CDR2 SYGVKD. Trimming shortened V by 7 bases and J by 0 bases, and 8 bases separated the two germline ends.